The entry that follows covers one T cell receptor beta chain sequence. Its matching antigen is unknown. The source of the sample is a study of response to subunit inactivated influenza vaccine. Findings and caveats of the study: A suggestion made by the authors is that each seasonal influenza vaccination recruits few new T cells.

This CDR3 has 20 amino acids. The V gene's germline CDR1 is LGHDT and CDR2 YNNKEL (reference sequence). V was pared by 3 bases and J by 4 bases, with 23 bases of the junction left unmatched. One entry per CDR3 protein results from TCRdb running MiXCR on the RT-PCR reads. The data show 250,000 to 350,000 distinct CDR3 sequences, over 20% seen once. The sample in question was PBMCs from blood, obtained 21 months after vaccination. The TCR was taken from a man aged 50 to 69 who received an inactivated influenza vaccine. V is TRBV3-1 and J is TRBJ1-1; 7 bases line up with TRBD1. This CDR3 is CASSHQPLQGPSWYGTEAFF. DNA of the CDR3: TGTGCCAGCAGCCACCAGCCACTACAGGGGCCCTCCTGGTATGGCACTGAAGCTTTCTTT.